The 32 T cell receptor beta chains presented below share a single source sample, sequenced in a study of T cell responses to AZD1222 COVID-19 vaccine. Data came from immunoSEQ multiplex PCR; TCRdb stores just in-frame clones and leaves some out. Among more than 80,000 clones listed, about 94% were seen once. The specimen was peripheral blood, collected 28 days after the second AZD1222 dose. The receptors shown here come from an adult who received the AZD1222 COVID-19 vaccine.

The rearrangement links TRBV6-1 to TRBJ2-3, with D possibly matching TRBD1 (7 bases). Germline V gives CDR1 MNHNS, CDR2 SASEGT. This CDR3 contains 17 residues. V lost 8 bases, J lost 6 bases, and 27 bases lay in between. CDR3: CASCAGLGGRGGDTQYF. CDR3 in DNA: TGTGCCAGCTGTGCGGGGCTTGGGGGGCGAGGGGGCGATACGCAGTATTTT.

About this clone itself: Other DNA sequences of this sample code for an identical CDR3. V usage is TRBV7-9 and J usage is TRBJ1-2; no clear D. V was clipped by 1 base and J by 2 bases, with 5 bases between them. From germline, CDR1 is SEHNR and CDR2 FQNEAQ (reference sequence). This CDR3 is 13 amino acids long. This chain's CDR3 is CASSLVGNYGYTF. CDR3 DNA sequence: TGTGCCAGCAGCTTAGTGGGAAACTATGGCTACACCTTC.

The V gene is TRBV6-6, the J gene TRBJ2-7; the D is unclear. This CDR3 contains 12 residues. V was pared by 7 bases and J by 2 bases, with 9 bases between. CDR1 and CDR2 (germline): MNHNY, SVGAGI (reference sequence). CDR3: CASMGVTYEQYF. The DNA for the CDR3 is TGTGCCAGCATGGGCGTAACCTACGAGCAGTACTTC.

This rearrangement joins TRBV27 to TRBJ2-7, with TRBD2 as a possible D gene (6 bases). Trimming pared 6 bases from V and 1 base from J, leaving 19 bases between. The CDR3 has 16 residues. CDR1 and CDR2 from the germline V gene are MNHEY and SMNVEV (reference sequence). The CDR3 DNA reads as TGTGCCAGCAGACCCACCGCGGCGGGGTGGTCCTACGAGCAGTACTTC. Translated: CASRPTAAGWSYEQYF.

The chain has TRBV7-6 and TRBJ2-1; a possible D gene is TRBD1 (5 bases). The CDR3 sequence is 16 residues long. V was pared by 1 base and J by 1 base, with 11 bases between. CDR1 is SGHVS, CDR2 FNYEAQ, per germline. CDR3 protein: CASSLDRLGSYNEQFF. CDR3 nucleotide sequence: TGTGCCAGCAGCTTAGACAGGCTCGGGTCCTACAATGAGCAGTTCTTC. Based on the CDR3 plus reference TRBV7-6 and TRBJ2-1, the full variable domain is GAGVSQSPRYKVTKRGQDVALRCDPISGHVSLYWYRQALGQGPEFLTYFNYEAQQDKSGLPNDRFSAERPEGSISTLTIQRTEQRDSAMYRCASSLDRLGSYNEQFFGPGTRLTVL.

The rearrangement joins TRBV7-2 to TRBJ1-6, with D uncertain. With 5 bases removed from V and 7 bases from J, the gap between germline ends came to 12 bases. There are 14 residues in the CDR3. Germline V CDR1 and CDR2: SGHTA, FQGNSA. CDR3 loop: CASSDGLTNSPLHF. The CDR3 nucleotides are TGTGCCAGCAGCGACGGACTGACCAATTCACCCCTCCACTTT.

This clone was picked up one time. This chain uses TRBV5-1 with TRBJ2-5; possibly TRBD1 or TRBD2 for D (6 bases each). Between the trimmed V and J ends, which lost 1 base and 4 bases, there was a span of 11 bases. CDR3 size: 14 residues. CDR1 is SGHRS, CDR2 YFSETQ, per germline. The chain's CDR3 is CASSLSGGVETQYF. The DNA of the CDR3 is TGCGCCAGCAGCTTGTCCGGGGGCGTAGAGACCCAGTACTTC.

This chain connects TRBV18 to TRBJ2-3; D uncertain. Germline CDR1 is KGHSH and CDR2 is LQKENI. The ends were cut back, 0 bases at V and 5 bases at J, with 12 bases in the middle. The CDR3 is 15 residues long. CDR3 sequence reads: CASSPPSGFVDTQYF. Here the CDR3 DNA reads TGTGCCAGCTCACCACCGTCCGGGTTCGTAGATACGCAGTATTTT.

The V and J genes are TRBV30 and TRBJ2-3; 7 bases fit TRBD2. V dropped 0 bases and J dropped 8; count of bases not matched to a gene: 8. Per the germline V gene, CDR1 is GTSNPN and CDR2 is SVGIG (reference sequence). This CDR3 contains 14 residues. The DNA of the CDR3 is TGTGCCTGGAGTGTTGTCGGGGGGAGAGCTACGCAGTATTTT. Translated: CAWSVVGGRATQYF.

The gene calls are TRBV2 and TRBJ2-7; no clear D. Germline CDR1 SNHLY, CDR2 FYNNEI. The CDR3 length is 13 residues. V dropped 8 bases and J dropped 2 bases, with 13 bases sitting between them. This chain's CDR3 is CASVLALAYEQYF. CDR3 DNA sequence: TGTGCCAGCGTACTCGCCCTGGCCTACGAGCAGTACTTC.

This chain connects TRBV15 to TRBJ2-1, with 7 bases identical to TRBD1. This CDR3 spans 14 amino acids. Germline values: CDR1 LNHNV, CDR2 YYDKDF (reference sequence). J lost 3 bases, V lost 5 bases, and 4 bases had no gene match. The CDR3 DNA follows: TGTGCCACCAGCCCGCGGACAGGCTACAATGAGCAGTTCTTC. It translates to CATSPRTGYNEQFF.

This chain uses TRBV5-1 with TRBJ1-1; no firm D call. Germline V lookup: CDR1 SGHRS, CDR2 YFSETQ. The V end lost 0 bases, the J end lost 4 bases, and 10 bases lay between the germline ends. This CDR3 is built from 14 residues. Written as DNA, the CDR3 is TGCGCCAGCAGCTTGGAAGGGTTTAGCACTGAAGCTTTCTTT. As protein: CASSLEGFSTEAFF.

The chain recombines TRBV3-1 (or the pseudogene TRBV3-2) with TRBJ2-7; D may match TRBD1 or TRBD2 (6 bases each). The germline gives CDR1 LGHDT, CDR2 YNNKEL (reference sequence). The CDR3 consists of 13 residues. V lost 6 bases to trimming and J lost 3 bases, with 12 bases between them. The CDR3 spells CASSRRGSYEQYF. CDR3 DNA sequence: TGTGCCAGCAGTCGGAGGGGGAGCTACGAGCAGTACTTC.

The chain is built from TRBV27 and TRBJ1-5, with D unclear. From germline, CDR1 is MNHEY and CDR2 SMNVEV (reference sequence). The CDR3 contains 14 residues. V lost 5 bases and J 0 bases, leaving 8 bases between the germline ends. The CDR3 sequence is CASSLGYSNQPQHF. CDR3 DNA: TGTGCCAGCAGTCTAGGGTATAGCAATCAGCCCCAGCATTTT.

The chain uses TRBV7-5 and TRBJ1-1; the table's D call of TRBD1 was not tested on the DNA. TRBV7-5 is classified as a pseudogene. The CDR3 is made up of 18 amino acids. CDR3 amino acids: CVRSLVGVTSGIRTEAFF. CDR3 DNA sequence: TGTGTCAGAAGCCTAGTAGGGGTAACCTCCGGCATCCGTACTGAAGCTTTCTTT.

The chain combines TRBV5-1 with TRBJ2-2, with 9 positions matching TRBD1. CDR1 is SGHRS and CDR2 is YFSETQ in the germline V gene. The CDR3 length is 16 residues. Trimming took 2 bases from V and 1 from J; bases not matched to a gene: 3. The CDR3 nucleotides read TGCGCCAGCAGCTTCGACAGGGGGATGAACACCGGGGAGCTGTTTTTT. Protein: CASSFDRGMNTGELFF.

The V gene is TRBV3-1 (or the pseudogene TRBV3-2), the J gene TRBJ1-4; TRBD1 might be the D (5 bases). V was trimmed by 2 bases and J by 8 bases, leaving 18 bases between them. Germline CDR1 is LGHDT and CDR2 is YNNKEL (reference sequence). This CDR3 is 16 amino acids long. The DNA for the CDR3 is TGTGCCAGCAGCCAACTGCCCCGGGACCCGGGAGAAAAACTGTTTTTT. Its translation is CASSQLPRDPGEKLFF.

The chain uses TRBV12-3 or TRBV12-4 and TRBJ1-6; no clear D. Between the trimmed V and J ends, which lost 3 bases and 11 bases, there was a span of 8 bases. The CDR3 runs to 12 residues. The CDR3 coding sequence is TGTGCCAGCAGTTTCAGGTTTCCACCCCTCCACTTT. Translating it yields CASSFRFPPLHF.

The V call is TRBV2, the J call TRBJ1-5; TRBD1 matches at 7 bases. The CDR3 runs to 15 residues. V gave up 5 bases and J gave up 1 base; unmatched junction bases: 5. Germline V gene data show CDR1 as SNHLY and CDR2 as FYNNEI. CDR3 DNA: TGTGCCAGCAGTCCAAACAGGGGAAGCAATCAGCCCCAGCATTTT. It codes for CASSPNRGSNQPQHF.

Only a few counts were recorded for this clone. The DNA of the CDR3 is TGTGCCAGCAGTATGTGGACCGCGAACACTGAAGCTTTCTTT. Its protein product is CASSMWTANTEAFF. The chain uses TRBV28 and TRBJ1-1; D ambiguous. Trimming cost V 5 bases and J 1 base, with 11 bases left between them. CDR3 length: 14 residues. Germline assignment: CDR1 MDHEN and CDR2 SYDVKM.

J is TRBJ2-1 and V is TRBV7-9; D remains ambiguous. CDR3 size: 13 residues. Germline V lookup: CDR1 SEHNR, CDR2 FQNEAQ (reference sequence). With 5 bases removed from V and 4 bases from J, the gap between germline ends came to 9 bases. The CDR3 sequence is CASSLGLYNEQFF. The CDR3 coding sequence is TGTGCCAGCAGCCTCGGGCTTTACAATGAGCAGTTCTTC.

The chain joins TRBV6-1 to TRBJ1-5, with 9 nucleotides matching TRBD1. The CDR3 has 17 amino acids. Trimming took 2 bases from V and 4 from J; bases not matched to a gene: 9. Germline CDR1 and CDR2: MNHNS and SASEGT. The CDR3 loop is CASSESGDRVHNQPQHF. CDR3 sequence (DNA): TGTGCCAGCAGTGAATCTGGGGACAGGGTCCATAATCAGCCCCAGCATTTT.

This sequence joins TRBV7-9 and TRBJ2-3, with unresolved D. The germline CDR1 and CDR2 sequences are SEHNR and FQNEAQ (reference sequence). The CDR3 runs to 13 residues. The V gene lost 6 bases and the J gene lost 1 base, with 8 bases spanning the gap. The CDR3 loop reads CASRAGGTDTQYF. The CDR3, as DNA: TGTGCCAGCAGGGCAGGCGGCACAGATACGCAGTATTTT. Supplemented by reference TRBV7-9 and TRBJ2-3, the full variable domain reads DTGVSQNPRHKITKRGQNVTFRCDPISEHNRLYWYRQTLGQGPEFLTYFQNEAQLEKSRLLSDRFSAERPKGSFSTLEIQRTEQGDSAMYLCASRAGGTDTQYFGPGTRLTVL.

The genes are TRBV19 and TRBJ2-7, with 8 nucleotides matching TRBD2. The CDR3 totals 13 residues. Germline V gene data show CDR1 as LNHDA and CDR2 as SQIVND (reference sequence). The trim removed 6 bases at V and 3 bases at J, leaving 4 bases unmatched. CDR3 sequence: CASRPGRGYEQYF. The CDR3 coding sequence is TGTGCCAGTAGGCCCGGGAGGGGCTACGAGCAGTACTTC.

The V and J genes are TRBV7-9 and TRBJ2-3; D tentatively reads TRBD1 or TRBD2 (5 bases each). Germline assignment: CDR1 SEHNR and CDR2 FQNEAQ (reference sequence). The V gene lost 1 base and the J gene lost 2 bases, with 10 bases spanning the gap. The CDR3 is made up of 15 amino acids. The DNA for the CDR3 is TGTGCCAGCAGCTTAGGAGGGGCCGCCACAGATACGCAGTATTTT. The encoded protein is CASSLGGAATDTQYF. The full variable domain, in which reference TRBV7-9 and TRBJ2-3 provide the parts outside the CDR3, is DTGVSQNPRHKITKRGQNVTFRCDPISEHNRLYWYRQTLGQGPEFLTYFQNEAQLEKSRLLSDRFSAERPKGSFSTLEIQRTEQGDSAMYLCASSLGGAATDTQYFGPGTRLTVL.

This chain connects TRBV5-5 to TRBJ1-1; the D gene is possibly TRBD1 (5 bases). This CDR3 has 19 residues. V was trimmed by 4 bases and J by 0 bases, leaving 25 bases between them. Germline V gene lookup returns CDR1 SGHKS and CDR2 YYEKEE (reference sequence). CDR3: CASSPSRGRAGRMNTEAFF. DNA of the CDR3: TGTGCCAGCAGCCCCAGTAGGGGCCGGGCGGGGAGAATGAACACTGAAGCTTTCTTT.

V is TRBV3-1 (or the pseudogene TRBV3-2) and J is TRBJ2-7; the D gene is possibly TRBD1 (6 bases). Trimming pared 4 bases from V and 5 bases from J, leaving 15 bases between. From germline, CDR1 is LGHDT and CDR2 YNNKEL (reference sequence). The CDR3 sequence is 14 residues long. The CDR3 region is CASSPLLHRDEQYF. DNA for the CDR3: TGTGCCAGCAGCCCCCTACTTCACAGGGACGAGCAGTACTTC.

This clone was recorded only once. The chain joins TRBV5-1 to TRBJ2-3; maybe TRBD1 (6 bases). V was pared by 4 bases and J by 2 bases, with 14 bases between. From germline, CDR1 is SGHRS and CDR2 YFSETQ. The CDR3 has 15 residues. Here the CDR3 DNA reads TGCGCCAGCAGCGATGGACAGCCGAACACAGATACGCAGTATTTT. Translation gives CASSDGQPNTDTQYF.

The chain couples TRBV19 to TRBJ2-3; 11 bases are shared with TRBD1. After removal of 7 bases from V and 1 base from J, the junction contained 4 bases not matched to a gene. CDR1 and CDR2 (germline): LNHDA, SQIVND (reference sequence). The CDR3 is 15 residues long. CDR3 sequence (DNA): TGTGCCAGTAACCTGGGACAGGGGGGCACAGATACGCAGTATTTT. This sequence encodes CASNLGQGGTDTQYF.

V and J are TRBV18 and TRBJ1-4; weak D call: TRBD1 (6 bases). Trimming shortened V by 4 bases and J by 0 bases, and 9 bases separated the two germline ends. The germline V gene has CDR1 KGHSH and CDR2 LQKENI. This CDR3 comprises 15 residues. CDR3 sequence reads: CASSLPGATNEKLFF. In DNA form, the CDR3 reads TGTGCCAGCTCACTCCCAGGGGCAACTAATGAAAAACTGTTTTTT.

The chain carries TRBV11-3 and TRBJ1-4, with 9 bases aligning to TRBD1. The length of the CDR3 is 15 residues. CDR1 and CDR2 (germline): SGHNT, YENEEA. V was pared by 7 bases and J by 7 bases, with 10 bases of the junction left unmatched. This CDR3 is CASTVGTGYGEKLFF. CDR3 in DNA: TGTGCCAGCACCGTTGGGACAGGGTATGGTGAAAAACTGTTTTTT.

The chain has TRBV27 and TRBJ1-2; D not resolved. The germline gives CDR1 MNHEY, CDR2 SMNVEV (reference sequence). V lost 6 bases and J lost 7, with 15 bases in between. The CDR3 has 13 residues. CDR3: CASRPERIGGYTF. Here the CDR3 DNA reads TGTGCCAGCAGGCCTGAGAGGATCGGTGGCTACACCTTC.